The rows below give T cell receptor beta chains drawn from one sample of a study of shared clonotypes between healthy human individuals. Only in-frame clones appear in the TCRdb table, and some are missing; sequencing was by immunoSEQ multiplex PCR. Of roughly 850,000 clones listed, around 96% are singletons. The specimen was naive CD8+ T cells sorted from blood. The origin of the receptors is a man aged 25 to 40 in good health. CDR3s include the opening cysteine and the closing phenylalanine or tryptophan. A D gene is named only where the DNA matches it firmly. Some rows mark clone size as missing; the rest say once, few, many or name a class of expanded clone.

abundance	j_gene	len	v_gene	d_gene	CDR3nt	CDR3aa
.	TRBJ1-4	12	TRBV7-9	.	TGTGCCAGCAGCTTAGGGGGGGAAAAACTGTTTTTT	CASSLGGEKLFF
.	TRBJ2-3	17	TRBV10-3	.	TGTGCCATCAGTGAGGACTACCTCCAATACAGCACAGATACGCAGTATTTT	CAISEDYLQYSTDTQYF
.	TRBJ2-1	20	TRBV19	TRBD2	TGTGCCAGTAGTATAGATACGGATACGCAGGGACTAGCGGGATACAATGAGCAGTTCTTC	CASSIDTDTQGLAGYNEQFF
.	TRBJ2-7	14	TRBV27	.	TGTGCCAGCAGTTTGGGCAGGGTATCCTACGAGCAGTACTTC	CASSLGRVSYEQYF
.	TRBJ2-1	11	TRBV27	.	TGTGCCACCAGCCAGGGCAATGAGCAGTTCTTC	CATSQGNEQFF
once	TRBJ2-5	15	TRBV29-1	TRBD1	TGCAGCGTTCCCCGGGACAGGGGTTTGCGAGAGACCCAGTACTTC	CSVPRDRGLRETQYF
.	TRBJ2-1	15	TRBV30	.	TGTGCCTGGACGGTGGGCAGTAGCTCCTACAATGAGCAGTTCTTC	CAWTVGSSSYNEQFF
.	TRBJ2-1	16	TRBV5-6	TRBD2	TGTGCCAGCAGCTTAAGCGGGAGGCGGGTCAAACTGGGGCAGTTCTTC	CASSLSGRRVKLGQFF
.	TRBJ2-2	15	TRBV5-1	TRBD1	TGCGCCAGCAGCTTAAGACAGGGACACACCGGGGAGCTGTTTTTT	CASSLRQGHTGELFF
once	TRBJ2-5	15	TRBV19	TRBD2	TGTGCCACTCGGCACCGACTAGCGGGAGAAGAGACCCAGTACTTC	CATRHRLAGEETQYF
.	TRBJ1-1	16	TRBV14	.	TGTGCCAGCAGCCAAGATCGATCGGGGGGAGGGACTGAAGCTTTCTTT	CASSQDRSGGGTEAFF
.	TRBJ1-1	17	TRBV4-1	TRBD1	TGCGCCAGCAGCCATAAGGGGACAGGGAGTAAAGGCACTGAAGCTTTCTTT	CASSHKGTGSKGTEAFF
.	TRBJ2-7	15	TRBV4-1	TRBD1	TGCGCCAGCAGCCAAGAGGGACAGGGCTCGTACGAGCAGTACTTC	CASSQEGQGSYEQYF
.	TRBJ2-5	16	TRBV5-6	TRBD1	TGTGCCAGCAGCCGAAGATTCGGGACAGATCAAGAGACCCAGTACTTC	CASSRRFGTDQETQYF
.	TRBJ1-2	12	TRBV27	.	TGTGCCAGCAGCCCATTCGGGGAAGGCTACACCTTC	CASSPFGEGYTF
.	TRBJ2-2	15	TRBV29-1	TRBD2	TGCAGCGTTCTTATTAGCGGGAGTGAAACCGGGGAGCTGTTTTTT	CSVLISGSETGELFF
.	TRBJ2-5	13	TRBV7-6	.	TGTGCCAGCAGTGGTGGGATGGAAGAGACCCAGTACTTC	CASSGGMEETQYF
.	TRBJ2-7	15	TRBV5-6	.	TGTGCCAGCAGCTTACGGCGGGCCGTTGACTACGAGCAGTACTTC	CASSLRRAVDYEQYF
.	TRBJ1-5	12	TRBV7-9	.	TGTGCCAGCAGCTTCCTGGGTGGGCCCCAGCATTTT	CASSFLGGPQHF
.	TRBJ2-2	15	TRBV7-7	.	TGTGCCAGCAGCCGTTCCCTAGCTTACACCGGGGAGCTGTTTTTT	CASSRSLAYTGELFF
.	TRBJ2-3	16	TRBV5-1	TRBD2	TGCGCCAGCAGCCCGCGACTAGCGGAGGTCACAGATACGCAGTATTTT	CASSPRLAEVTDTQYF
.	TRBJ2-1	17	TRBV27	.	TGTGCCAGCAGGGTAGAGGGAGATTTGCTTTTCCCCGATGAGCAGTTCTTC	CASRVEGDLLFPDEQFF
.	TRBJ2-3	17	TRBV9	TRBD2	TGTGCCAGCAGCGAAACAGGACTAGCTCTAACCACAGATACGCAGTATTTT	CASSETGLALTTDTQYF
once	TRBJ2-6	17	TRBV29-1	TRBD1	TGCAGCGTTGCAGGGACAGTCGTATTAGCTGGGGCCAACGTCCTGACTTTC	CSVAGTVVLAGANVLTF
.	TRBJ2-7	11	TRBV29-1	.	TGCAGCGTTGAAGGACGTCTGGAGCAGTACTTC	CSVEGRLEQYF
.	TRBJ2-5	17	TRBV5-7	.	TGTGCCAGCAGCTTGGGCTGGGCACCCTGTGGCAAAGAGACCCAGTACTTC	CASSLGWAPCGKETQYF
.	TRBJ2-7	11	TRBV27	.	TGTGCCAGCTTCGACGGCTACGAGCAGTACTTC	CASFDGYEQYF
.	TRBJ2-5	14	TRBV7-8	.	TGTGCCAGCAGCTACGGGGGCGCTCAAGAGACCCAGTACTTC	CASSYGGAQETQYF
few	TRBJ2-2	13	TRBV29-1	.	TGCAGCGTTTCGGGGCAGGGCACCGGGGAGCTGTTTTTT	CSVSGQGTGELFF
.	TRBJ1-5	15	TRBV9	.	TGTGCCAGCAGCTTAGTGGGGGCACCCGTGGTACTCCAGCATTTT	CASSLVGAPVVLQHF
.	TRBJ2-1	17	TRBV28	TRBD2	TGTGCCAGCAGGGTACTCCAGGGGACTAGCTCCTACAATGAGCAGTTCTTC	CASRVLQGTSSYNEQFF
.	TRBJ2-1	13	TRBV19	.	TGTGCCAGTAGTATCGGGCCATACAATGAGCAGTTCTTC	CASSIGPYNEQFF
.	TRBJ2-1	15	TRBV4-3	TRBD2	TGCGCCAGCAGCCCCAGACTAGCGGCCTACAATGAGCAGTTCTTC	CASSPRLAAYNEQFF
.	TRBJ2-7	15	TRBV10-1	.	TGCGCCAGCAGCGCCGGACACCATAGCTCCTACGAGCAGTACTTC	CASSAGHHSSYEQYF
.	TRBJ2-7	15	TRBV4-1	TRBD2	TGCGCCAGCAGCCAAGAACGGACTAGCGGTTACGAGCAGTACTTC	CASSQERTSGYEQYF
.	TRBJ2-1	15	TRBV29-1	TRBD1	TGCAGCGTTGAAGGGCATCAGGGGGCGTATTCTGAGCAGTTCTTC	CSVEGHQGAYSEQFF
once	TRBJ1-1	16	TRBV10-3	TRBD1	TGTGCCATTAATGGGGGCAGGGGGACCGAAAACACTGAAGCTTTCTTT	CAINGGRGTENTEAFF
.	TRBJ2-7	13	TRBV29-1	.	TGCAGCGTTGGGGCCAGCCTAAGGGACGAGCAGTACTTC	CSVGASLRDEQYF
.	TRBJ1-5	16	TRBV2	.	TGTGCCAGCAGTGGATATCAGGGTGGGCTCAATCAGCCCCAGCATTTT	CASSGYQGGLNQPQHF
once	TRBJ2-2	18	TRBV5-1	TRBD2	TGCGCCAGCAGCGCCTGGACTAGCGGGAGGGCCAAGAACGGGGAGCTGTTTTTT	CASSAWTSGRAKNGELFF
.	TRBJ2-7	14	TRBV6-5	.	TGTGCCAGCAGGCGCCCCGGGACCTCCTACGAGCAGTACTTC	CASRRPGTSYEQYF
few	TRBJ1-5	14	TRBV7-2	TRBD1	TGTGCCAGCAGCTCGACAGGGTTGGGTCAGCCCCAGCATTTT	CASSSTGLGQPQHF
.	TRBJ2-5	12	TRBV7-9	.	TGTGCCAGCAGCTCAAGGGGGGAGACCCAGTACTTC	CASSSRGETQYF
once	TRBJ2-7	14	TRBV28	.	TGTGCCAGCAGTTTAAAGAGGTGGACCTACGAGCAGTACTTC	CASSLKRWTYEQYF
once	TRBJ2-3	15	TRBV27	.	TGTGCCAGCAGTTTGCGTCCCTTCAGCACAGATACGCAGTATTTT	CASSLRPFSTDTQYF
once	TRBJ2-5	16	TRBV5-4	.	TGTGCCAGCAGTTTCCGGGCTGGTACAGGACAAGAGACCCAGTACTTC	CASSFRAGTGQETQYF
.	TRBJ2-3	16	TRBV19	TRBD1	TGTGCCAGTACACCTGGCCGGGACAGGGCCACAGATACGCAGTATTTT	CASTPGRDRATDTQYF
.	TRBJ2-1	19	TRBV10-1	TRBD2	TGCGCCACCTCCCCGGGCCTAGCGGGAGGCCAAAGATCCTACAATGAGCAGTTCTTC	CATSPGLAGGQRSYNEQFF
.	TRBJ2-7	14	TRBV28	.	TGTGCCAGCACCTCCCCGACAGCTACCTACGAGCAGTACTTC	CASTSPTATYEQYF
.	TRBJ2-2	16	TRBV29-1	.	TGCAGCGTTGAAGGGGTACAGGGAGAAGAACGGGGGGAGCTGTTTTTT	CSVEGVQGEERGELFF
.	TRBJ2-7	15	TRBV10-1	.	TGCGCCAGCAGTGACGACCAGGGCAACCCCTACGAGCAGTACTTC	CASSDDQGNPYEQYF